This T cell receptor (beta chain) came from a study of T cells expressing NK-cell markers. The study, taken as a whole, reports: A handful of donors likewise had their CD3+CD56-NKG2C+ fraction led by these clonotypes.

TCRdb re-called the 5' RACE reads; one entry per CDR3 protein, DNA not given. The sample includes about 550,000 distinct CDR3 sequences. Germline loops: CDR1 SQVTM, CDR2 ANQGSEA. There are 12 residues in the CDR3. For this clonotype: Antigen: not known.

Sequenced input: blood T cells: a sorted CD56 or NKG2C T cell subset, CD4+ or CD8+ T cells, or bulk PBMC T cells (not recorded which). The V call is TRBV29-1, the J call TRBJ1-1. The receptor was isolated from a man aged 18 to 30 in good health. CDR3 sequence reads: CSVGEGFTEAFF.